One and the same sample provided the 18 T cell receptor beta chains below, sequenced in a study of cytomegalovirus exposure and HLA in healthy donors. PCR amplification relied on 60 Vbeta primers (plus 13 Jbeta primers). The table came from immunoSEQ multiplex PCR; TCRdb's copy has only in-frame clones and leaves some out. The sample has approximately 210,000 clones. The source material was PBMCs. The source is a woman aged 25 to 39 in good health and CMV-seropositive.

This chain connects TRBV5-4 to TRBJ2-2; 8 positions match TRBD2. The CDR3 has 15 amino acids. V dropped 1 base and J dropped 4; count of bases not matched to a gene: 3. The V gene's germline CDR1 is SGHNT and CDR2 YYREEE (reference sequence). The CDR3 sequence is CASSLTGGPTGELFF. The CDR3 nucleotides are TGTGCCAGCAGCTTGACGGGAGGGCCCACCGGGGAGCTGTTTTTT.

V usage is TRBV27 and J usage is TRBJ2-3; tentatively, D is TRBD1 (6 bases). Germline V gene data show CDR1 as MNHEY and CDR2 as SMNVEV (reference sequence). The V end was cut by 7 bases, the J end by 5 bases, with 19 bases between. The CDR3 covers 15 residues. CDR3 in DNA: TGTGCCAGCACCCCCCGGACAGCCGCCGAAGATACGCAGTATTTT. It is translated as CASTPRTAAEDTQYF.

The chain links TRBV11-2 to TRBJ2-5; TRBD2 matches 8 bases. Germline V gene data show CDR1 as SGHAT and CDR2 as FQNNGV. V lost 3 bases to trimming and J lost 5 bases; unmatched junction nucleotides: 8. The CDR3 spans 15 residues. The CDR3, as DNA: TGTGCCAGCAGCTTTCCGGGAGGGGAGAGGGAGACCCAGTACTTC. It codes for CASSFPGGERETQYF.

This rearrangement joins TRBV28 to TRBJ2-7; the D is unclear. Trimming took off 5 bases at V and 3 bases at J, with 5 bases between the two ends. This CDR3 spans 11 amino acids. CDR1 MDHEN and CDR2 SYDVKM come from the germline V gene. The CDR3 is CASSVFYEQYF. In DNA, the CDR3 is TGTGCCAGCAGTGTCTTCTACGAGCAGTACTTC.

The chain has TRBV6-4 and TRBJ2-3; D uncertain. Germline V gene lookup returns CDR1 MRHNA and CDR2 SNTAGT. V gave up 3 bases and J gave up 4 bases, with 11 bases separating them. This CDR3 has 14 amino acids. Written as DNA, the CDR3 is TGTGCCAGCAGTGAACGCGAATCCTCAGATACGCAGTATTTT. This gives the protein CASSERESSDTQYF.

CDR3 bases: TGTGCCAGCTCACCAGGGGGCGGGAGCTCAGATACGCAGTATTTT. This encodes CASSPGGGSSDTQYF. V is TRBV18 and J is TRBJ2-3, with D maybe TRBD2 (7 bases). Germline loops: CDR1 KGHSH, CDR2 LQKENI. This CDR3 is built from 15 residues. Trimming took off 2 bases at V and 4 bases at J, with 13 bases between the two ends.

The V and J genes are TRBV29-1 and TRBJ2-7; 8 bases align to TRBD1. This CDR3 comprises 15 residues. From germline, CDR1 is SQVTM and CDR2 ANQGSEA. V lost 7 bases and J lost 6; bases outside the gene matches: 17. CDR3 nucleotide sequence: TGCAGCGGTAAGAAAGGGTCAGGGGGCCTTGGCGAGCAGTACTTC. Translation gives CSGKKGSGGLGEQYF.

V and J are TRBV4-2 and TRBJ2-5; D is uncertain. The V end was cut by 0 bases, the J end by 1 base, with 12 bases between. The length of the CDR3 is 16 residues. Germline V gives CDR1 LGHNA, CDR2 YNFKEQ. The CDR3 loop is CASSQDFQRLQETQYF. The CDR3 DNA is TGTGCCAGCAGCCAAGATTTCCAGCGCCTCCAAGAGACCCAGTACTTC.

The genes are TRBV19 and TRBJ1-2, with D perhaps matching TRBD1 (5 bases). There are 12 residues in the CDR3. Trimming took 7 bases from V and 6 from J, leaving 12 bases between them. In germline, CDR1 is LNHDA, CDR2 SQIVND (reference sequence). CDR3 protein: CASKEGADGYTF. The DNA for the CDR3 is TGTGCCAGTAAAGAAGGGGCGGATGGCTACACCTTC. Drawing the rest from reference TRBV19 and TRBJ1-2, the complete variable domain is DGGITQSPKYLFRKEGQNVTLSCEQNLNHDAMYWYRQDPGQGLRLIYYSQIVNDFQKGDIAEGYSVSREKKESFPLTVTSAQKNPTAFYLCASKEGADGYTFGSGTRLTVV.

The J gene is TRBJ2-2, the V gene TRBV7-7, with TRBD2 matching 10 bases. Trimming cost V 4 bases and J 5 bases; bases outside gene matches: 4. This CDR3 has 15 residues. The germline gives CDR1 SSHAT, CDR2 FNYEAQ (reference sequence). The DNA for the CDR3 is TGTGCCAGCAGCTGGGAGCGGGAGGGGACCGGGGAGCTGTTTTTT. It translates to CASSWEREGTGELFF. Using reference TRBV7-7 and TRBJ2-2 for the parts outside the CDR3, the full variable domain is GAGVSQSPRYKVTKRGQDVTLRCDPISSHATLYWYQQALGQGPEFLTYFNYEAQPDKSGLPSDRFSAERPEGSISTLTIQRTEQRDSAMYRCASSWEREGTGELFFGEGSRLTVL.

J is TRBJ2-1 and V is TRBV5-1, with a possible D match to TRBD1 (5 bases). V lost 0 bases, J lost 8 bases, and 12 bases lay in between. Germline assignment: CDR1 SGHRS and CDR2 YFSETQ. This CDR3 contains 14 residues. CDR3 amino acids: CASSLAPGIDEQFF. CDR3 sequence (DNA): TGCGCCAGCAGCTTGGCCCCAGGGATCGATGAGCAGTTCTTC.

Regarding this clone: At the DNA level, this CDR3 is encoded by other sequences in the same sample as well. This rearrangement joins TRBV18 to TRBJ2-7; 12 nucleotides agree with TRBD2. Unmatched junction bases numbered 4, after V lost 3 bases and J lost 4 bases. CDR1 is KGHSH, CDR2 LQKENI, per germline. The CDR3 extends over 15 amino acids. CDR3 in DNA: TGTGCCAGCTCACCGACTAGCGGGGGAAGTTACGAGCAGTACTTC. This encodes CASSPTSGGSYEQYF.

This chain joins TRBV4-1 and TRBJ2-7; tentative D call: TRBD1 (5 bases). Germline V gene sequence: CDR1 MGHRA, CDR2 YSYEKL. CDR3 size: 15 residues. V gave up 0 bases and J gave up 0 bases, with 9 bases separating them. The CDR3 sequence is CASSQEGASSYEQYF. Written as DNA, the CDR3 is TGCGCCAGCAGCCAAGAAGGGGCCAGCTCCTACGAGCAGTACTTC.

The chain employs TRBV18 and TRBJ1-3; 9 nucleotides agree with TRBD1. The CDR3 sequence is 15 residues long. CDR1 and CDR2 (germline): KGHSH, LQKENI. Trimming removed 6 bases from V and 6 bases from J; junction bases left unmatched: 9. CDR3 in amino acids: CASSREGQGLNTIYF. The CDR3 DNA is TGTGCCAGCTCCCGAGAAGGACAGGGGTTAAACACCATATATTTT.

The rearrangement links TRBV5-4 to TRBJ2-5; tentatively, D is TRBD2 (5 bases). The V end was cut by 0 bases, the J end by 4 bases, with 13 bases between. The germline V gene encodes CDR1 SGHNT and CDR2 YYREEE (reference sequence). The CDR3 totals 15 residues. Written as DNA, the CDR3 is TGTGCCAGCAGCTTGGACCTCCGGGCGGGAGAGACCCAGTACTTC. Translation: CASSLDLRAGETQYF.

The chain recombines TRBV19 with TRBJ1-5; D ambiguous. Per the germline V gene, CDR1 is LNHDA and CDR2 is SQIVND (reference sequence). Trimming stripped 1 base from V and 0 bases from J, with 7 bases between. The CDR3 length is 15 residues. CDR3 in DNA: TGTGCCAGTAGTATAGCGGGATATAGCAATCAGCCCCAGCATTTT. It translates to CASSIAGYSNQPQHF.

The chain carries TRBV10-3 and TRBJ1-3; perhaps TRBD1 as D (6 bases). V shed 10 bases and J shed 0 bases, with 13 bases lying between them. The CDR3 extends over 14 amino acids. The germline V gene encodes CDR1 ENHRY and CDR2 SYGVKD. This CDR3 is CATRQDLSGNTIYF. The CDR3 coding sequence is TGTGCCACCCGACAGGACCTCTCTGGAAACACCATATATTTT.

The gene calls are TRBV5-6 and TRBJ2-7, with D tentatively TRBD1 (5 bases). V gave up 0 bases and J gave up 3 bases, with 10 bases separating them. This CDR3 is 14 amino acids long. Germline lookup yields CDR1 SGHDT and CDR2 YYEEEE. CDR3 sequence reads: CASSLVGANYEQYF. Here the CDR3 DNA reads TGTGCCAGCAGCTTGGTTGGGGCGAACTACGAGCAGTACTTC.